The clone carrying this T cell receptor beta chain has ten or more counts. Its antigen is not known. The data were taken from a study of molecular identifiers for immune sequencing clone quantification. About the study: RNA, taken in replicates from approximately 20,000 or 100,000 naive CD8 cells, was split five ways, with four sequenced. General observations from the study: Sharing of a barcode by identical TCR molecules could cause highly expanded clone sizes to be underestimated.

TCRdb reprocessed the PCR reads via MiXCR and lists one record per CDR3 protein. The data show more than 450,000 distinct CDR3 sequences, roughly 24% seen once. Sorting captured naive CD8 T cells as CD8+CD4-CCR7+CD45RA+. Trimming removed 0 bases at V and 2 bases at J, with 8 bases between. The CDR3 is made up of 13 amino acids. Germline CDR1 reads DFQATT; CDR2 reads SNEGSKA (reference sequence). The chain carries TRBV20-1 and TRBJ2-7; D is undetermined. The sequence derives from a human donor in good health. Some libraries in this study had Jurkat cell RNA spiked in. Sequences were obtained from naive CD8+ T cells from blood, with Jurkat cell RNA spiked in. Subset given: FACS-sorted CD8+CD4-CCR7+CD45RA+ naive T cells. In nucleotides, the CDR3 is TGCAGTGCTAGAGAAAGGCAGGCCTACGAGCAGTACTTC. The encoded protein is CSARERQAYEQYF.